Below are 27 T cell receptor beta chains sequenced from a single sample in a study of blood T cell repertoires in COVID-19. Assay: immunoSEQ multiplex PCR; the TCRdb copy retains only in-frame clones and omits some. Found here are some 220,000 clones, roughly 88% of them singletons; the top ten hold about 9.7%. Material for sequencing was peripheral blood. These receptor sequences come from a man aged 50 to 59 with active or convalescent COVID-19.

The chain carries TRBV28 and TRBJ2-7, with D possibly matching TRBD2 (6 bases). The germline V gene has CDR1 MDHEN and CDR2 SYDVKM. The length of the CDR3 is 14 residues. Trimming shortened V by 4 bases and J by 1 base, and 11 bases separated the two germline ends. The CDR3 protein is CASSSPGRSYEQYV. The CDR3 DNA follows: TGTGCCAGCAGTTCCCCAGGGAGGTCCTACGAGCAGTACGTC.

The rearrangement joins TRBV7-3 to TRBJ2-1, with 9 positions matching TRBD2. The CDR3 covers 16 residues. Germline V gives CDR1 SGHTA, CDR2 FQGTGA. J gave up 8 bases and V 1 base, and 9 bases lay outside the gene matches. The CDR3 nucleotides are TGTGCCAGCAGCTTAAGTAGCGGGAGTTCTATGGATGAGCAGTTCTTC. It specifies CASSLSSGSSMDEQFF.

V usage is TRBV18 and J usage is TRBJ1-2; D possibly corresponds to TRBD1 (5 bases). The CDR3 extends over 13 amino acids. The germline V gene has CDR1 KGHSH and CDR2 LQKENI. V shed 4 bases and J shed 5 bases, with 11 bases lying between them. The CDR3 region is CASSQGRDYGYTF. CDR3 nucleotide sequence: TGTGCCAGCTCACAAGGCAGGGATTATGGCTACACCTTC.

The chain carries TRBV7-2 and TRBJ1-3; perhaps TRBD1 as D (5 bases). Trimming removed 1 base from V and 0 bases from J, with 10 bases in between. Germline V lookup: CDR1 SGHTA, CDR2 FQGNSA. The CDR3 loop spans 16 amino acids. DNA of the CDR3: TGTGCCAGCAGCTTAGATTGGGGCCGCTCTGGAAACACCATATATTTT. Protein product: CASSLDWGRSGNTIYF.

This clone was recorded only once. The genes are TRBV6-2 or TRBV6-3 and TRBJ2-7; 10 nucleotides align to TRBD1. Looked up from germline, CDR1 is MNHEY and CDR2 is SVGEGT. J was trimmed by 2 bases and V by 6 bases; bases with no gene match: 4. The CDR3 has 14 residues. The CDR3 DNA reads as TGTGCCAGCAGCCTCGGACAGGGGGCCTACGAGCAGTACGTC. This encodes CASSLGQGAYEQYV.

V gene TRBV10-3 combines with J gene TRBJ1-1; 7 nucleotides match TRBD1. The V gene's germline CDR1 is ENHRY and CDR2 SYGVKD. The CDR3 consists of 13 residues. The ends lost 6 bases at V and 4 bases at J; junction bases unmatched: 5. In DNA, the CDR3 is TGTGCCATCAGCCAGGGGGGAGGCACTGAAGCTTTCTTT. As protein: CAISQGGGTEAFF.

The chain carries TRBV6-5 and TRBJ1-6; tentatively, D is TRBD1 (6 bases). This CDR3 has 13 residues. V lost 7 bases to trimming and J lost 6 bases, with 10 bases between them. Germline values: CDR1 MNHEY, CDR2 SVGAGI. The CDR3 coding sequence is TGTGCCAGCAAGGGGGGGCTTAATTCACCCCTCCACTTT. It translates to CASKGGLNSPLHF.

The genes are TRBV20-1 and TRBJ1-1; TRBD1 is a possible D gene (6 bases). The CDR3 sequence is 11 residues long. CDR1 and CDR2 from the germline V gene are DFQATT and SNEGSKA (reference sequence). Deletions cut 6 bases from V and 2 bases from J, with 7 bases between. The CDR3 is CSAGGNTEAFF. CDR3 bases: TGCAGTGCAGGGGGAAACACTGAAGCTTTCTTT.

V is TRBV5-1 and J is TRBJ1-6, with 10 positions matching TRBD1. V shed 4 bases and J 7 bases; nucleotides not matched to a gene: 5. The CDR3 sequence is 15 residues long. Germline CDR1 and CDR2: SGHRS and YFSETQ. The CDR3 nucleotides are TGCGCCAGCAGCCTAAGGGACAGGGGAAATTCACCCCTCCACTTT. Its translation: CASSLRDRGNSPLHF.

The chain combines TRBV24-1 with TRBJ1-5, with a weak D call TRBD1 (5 bases). This CDR3 region has 15 residues. From germline, CDR1 is KGHDR and CDR2 SFDVKD. V lost 3 bases, J lost 6 bases, and 14 bases lay in between. The CDR3 sequence: CATSDAGGSGQPQHF. The CDR3 nucleotides are TGTGCCACCAGTGATGCCGGGGGGTCGGGTCAGCCCCAGCATTTT.

Turning to this clone: Other DNA sequences within the sample encode an identical CDR3. The chain combines TRBV28 with TRBJ2-1; 8 bases are shared with TRBD1. The CDR3 runs to 15 residues. The V and J ends lost 5 bases and 7 bases, in that order; junction bases with no gene match: 10. Germline V gene sequence: CDR1 MDHEN, CDR2 SYDVKM. The CDR3 sequence is CASSPPGQGSNEQFF. The CDR3 DNA reads as TGTGCCAGCAGTCCACCCGGACAGGGTAGTAATGAGCAGTTCTTC.

This chain links TRBV19 with TRBJ1-1; 7 bases fit TRBD1. Germline CDR1 is LNHDA and CDR2 is SQIVND (reference sequence). V lost 11 bases and J lost 2; bases outside the gene matches: 11. This CDR3 contains 14 residues. The CDR3 reads CAARRGQHNTEAFF. In nucleotides, the CDR3 is TGTGCCGCCCGCCGGGGACAGCATAACACTGAAGCTTTCTTT. Full variable domain (missing parts from reference TRBV19 and TRBJ1-1): DGGITQSPKYLFRKEGQNVTLSCEQNLNHDAMYWYRQDPGQGLRLIYYSQIVNDFQKGDIAEGYSVSREKKESFPLTVTSAQKNPTAFYLCAARRGQHNTEAFFGQGTRLTVV.

The CDR3 here is CASSLGRDRKETQYF. The CDR3 coding sequence is TGTGCCAGCAGTTTGGGCAGGGACAGAAAAGAGACCCAGTACTTC. The V and J genes are TRBV27 and TRBJ2-5, with 7 nucleotides matching TRBD1. The CDR3 runs to 15 residues. The V segment lost 3 bases and the J segment 3 bases; nucleotides outside the gene matches: 7. In germline, CDR1 is MNHEY, CDR2 SMNVEV (reference sequence).

The chain couples TRBV15 to TRBJ2-5, with 9 bases matching TRBD2. CDR3 length: 16 residues. CDR1 and CDR2 from the germline V gene are LNHNV and YYDKDF (reference sequence). Germline trimming cut 0 bases from V and 5 bases from J; bases unmatched to any gene: 7. CDR3 in amino acids: CATSRDRRGGRETQYF. CDR3 sequence (DNA): TGTGCCACCAGCAGAGATCGGCGGGGGGGCCGGGAGACCCAGTACTTC.

V is TRBV4-1 and J is TRBJ2-3; the D gene is possibly TRBD2 (5 bases). The CDR3 covers 17 residues. CDR1 and CDR2 (germline): MGHRA, YSYEKL. V dropped 0 bases and J dropped 1 base, with 14 bases sitting between them. CDR3 bases: TGCGCCAGCAGCCAAGATCTCTACGGGGTGGGCACAGATACGCAGTATTTT. Translation gives CASSQDLYGVGTDTQYF.

V is TRBV7-2 and J is TRBJ2-5; 11 bases map to TRBD2. CDR3 length equals 15 residues. Germline V gene data show CDR1 as SGHTA and CDR2 as FQGNSA. With 2 bases clipped from V and 4 bases from J, the junction kept 3 bases outside the gene matches. The CDR3 DNA is TGTGCCAGCAGCTTACGTAGCGGGGGGGGAGAGACCCAGTACTTC. Amino acids: CASSLRSGGGETQYF. Complete variable domain (other parts from reference TRBV7-2 and TRBJ2-5): GAGVSQSPSNKVTEKGKDVELRCDPISGHTALYWYRQSLGQGLEFLIYFQGNSAPDKSGLPSDRFSAERTGGSVSTLTIQRTQQEDSAVYLCASSLRSGGGETQYFGPGTRLLVL.

V usage is TRBV27 and J usage is TRBJ2-3, with TRBD2 matching over 7 bases. Germline V gives CDR1 MNHEY, CDR2 SMNVEV (reference sequence). V trimming: 1 base; J trimming: 4 bases; junction bases outside the gene matches: 5. The CDR3 has 15 residues. CDR3 protein: CASSLYGGGADTQYF. CDR3 nucleotides: TGTGCCAGCAGTTTATATGGGGGAGGGGCAGATACGCAGTATTTT.

The chain employs TRBV6-2 or TRBV6-3 and TRBJ2-7; 9 bases align to TRBD1. V lost 2 bases and J lost 2; bases outside the gene matches: 1. There are 14 residues in the CDR3. In germline, CDR1 is MNHEY, CDR2 SVGEGT. CDR3 sequence: CASSYRTGAYEQYV. The CDR3, as DNA: TGTGCCAGCAGTTACAGGACAGGGGCCTACGAGCAGTACGTC.

This clone was counted a single time. The chain links TRBV2 to TRBJ2-7; 8 bases map to TRBD2. The CDR3 is 14 amino acids. Germline V gene data show CDR1 as SNHLY and CDR2 as FYNNEI. Trimming cost V 7 bases and J 0 bases; bases outside gene matches: 5. The CDR3 bases are TGTGCCAGCACTACTAGCGGAGTCTCCTACGAGCAGTACTTC. It encodes CASTTSGVSYEQYF.

V and J are TRBV5-1 and TRBJ2-1; 7 bases align to TRBD2. The ends lost 2 bases at V and 3 bases at J; junction bases unmatched: 2. CDR3 length equals 14 residues. Germline CDR1 and CDR2: SGHRS and YFSETQ. CDR3 protein: CASSFREGYNEQFF. The CDR3 DNA is TGCGCCAGCAGCTTCAGGGAGGGCTACAATGAGCAGTTCTTC.

The V gene is TRBV2, the J gene TRBJ1-3, with 9 bases fitting TRBD1. The CDR3 has 15 residues. Trimming cost V 6 bases and J 1 base; bases outside gene matches: 4. Germline V CDR1 and CDR2: SNHLY, FYNNEI. CDR3: CASSTGTGSGNTIYF. The CDR3 DNA is TGTGCCAGCAGCACCGGGACAGGGTCTGGAAACACCATATATTTT.

CDR3 nucleotide sequence: TGCGCCAGCAGTGGTGGTACTAGCGGGAGCCCCTACGAGCAGTACTTC. This codes for CASSGGTSGSPYEQYF. The V and J genes are TRBV10-2 and TRBJ2-7; 11 positions match TRBD2. Losses at the gene ends were 4 bases for V and 2 bases for J; bases not matched to a gene: 7. The CDR3 contains 16 residues. Germline CDR1 is WSHSY and CDR2 is SAAADI.

This clone was observed a few times. The chain recombines TRBV10-3 with TRBJ1-3, with 9 bases that match TRBD1. This CDR3 is 15 amino acids long. V gave up 4 bases and J gave up 4 bases; unmatched junction bases: 5. Germline assignment: CDR1 ENHRY and CDR2 SYGVKD. Written as DNA, the CDR3 is TGTGCCATCAGTGGGACAGGGGTGTGGGGAAACACCATATATTTT. Its translation is CAISGTGVWGNTIYF.

This clone was seen only once. The V call is TRBV20-1, the J call TRBJ2-7; no definite D call. Germline loops: CDR1 DFQATT, CDR2 SNEGSKA (reference sequence). V lost 5 bases and J 5 bases, leaving 7 bases between the germline ends. The CDR3 is made up of 10 amino acids. CDR3 in DNA: TGCAGTGCTGGTAGTCACGAGCAGTACTTC. It specifies CSAGSHEQYF.

This chain connects TRBV4-3 to TRBJ1-2; a possible D gene is TRBD1 (6 bases). The CDR3 covers 15 residues. From germline, CDR1 is LGHNA and CDR2 YSLEER. V was cut by 0 bases and J by 4 bases, with 12 bases left in between. The CDR3, as DNA: TGCGCCAGCAGCCAAGATCCCACAGGGCTCTATGGCTACACCTTC. This codes for CASSQDPTGLYGYTF.

The chain links TRBV11-2 to TRBJ2-7; D remains ambiguous. CDR1 is SGHAT, CDR2 FQNNGV, per germline. The CDR3 totals 15 residues. Deletions cut 2 bases from V and 6 bases from J, with 17 bases between. The CDR3 DNA is TGTGCCAGCAGCTTATCGGGTAGCCACCCGGTCGAGCAGTACTTC. Amino acids: CASSLSGSHPVEQYF.

This chain joins TRBV5-5 and TRBJ1-5; D might be TRBD1 (5 bases). The germline V gene encodes CDR1 SGHKS and CDR2 YYEKEE (reference sequence). This CDR3 comprises 13 residues. Trimming pared 2 bases from V and 7 bases from J, leaving 10 bases between. The CDR3 DNA follows: TGTGCCAGCAGCTTCGACAGTGAACAGCCCCAGCATTTT. Residues: CASSFDSEQPQHF.